This passage covers 29 T cell receptor beta chains from one sample sequenced in a study of glioma-infiltrating T cells after dendritic cell vaccination. Profiled with immunoSEQ multiplex PCR; TCRdb holds only in-frame clones, not every one. Seen here are 90,000 to 110,000 clones, 90% observed once, and the top ten hold more than 2.5%. Time point reported: after dendritic cell vaccination, including at tumor progression/relapse. The source material was blood, sampled after dendritic cell vaccination. Receptor source: a human donor with glioblastoma.

The CDR3 protein is CASSIPSSFYGYTF. The CDR3 DNA sequence: TGTGCCAGTAGTATACCGTCGTCCTTTTATGGCTACACCTTC. V and J are TRBV19 and TRBJ1-2; D gene unclear. V was pared by 2 bases and J by 5 bases, with 12 bases between. Per germline, CDR1 LNHDA and CDR2 SQIVND (reference sequence). The CDR3 runs to 14 residues. Supplemented by reference TRBV19 and TRBJ1-2, the full variable domain reads DGGITQSPKYLFRKEGQNVTLSCEQNLNHDAMYWYRQDPGQGLRLIYYSQIVNDFQKGDIAEGYSVSREKKESFPLTVTSAQKNPTAFYLCASSIPSSFYGYTFGSGTRLTVV.

V is TRBV2 and J is TRBJ2-2; possible D gene TRBD1, 5 bases. V was clipped by 0 bases and J by 6 bases, with 8 bases between them. CDR1 and CDR2 (germline): SNHLY, FYNNEI. This CDR3 comprises 14 residues. CDR3 sequence (DNA): TGTGCCAGCAGTGAAGCAGGGGCGCCCGGGGAGCTGTTTTTT. Translating gives CASSEAGAPGELFF. Variable domain in full (rest from reference TRBV2 and TRBJ2-2): EPEVTQTPSHQVTQMGQEVILRCVPISNHLYFYWYRQILGQKVEFLVSFYNNEISEKSEIFDDQFSVERPDGSNFTLKIRSTKLEDSAMYFCASSEAGAPGELFFGEGSRLTVL.

The chain links TRBV5-1 to TRBJ2-7; 11 bases line up with TRBD2. Germline V lookup: CDR1 SGHRS, CDR2 YFSETQ. V dropped 3 bases and J dropped 3; count of bases not matched to a gene: 11. This CDR3 is 17 amino acids long. CDR3 amino acids: CASSSTPGLAVLYEQYF. CDR3 bases: TGCGCCAGCAGCTCTACCCCGGGACTAGCGGTACTCTACGAGCAGTACTTC.

The chain couples TRBV21-1 to TRBJ2-3; TRBD1 is the table's D call and was not checked against the DNA. TRBV21-1 is described as a pseudogene. The CDR3 spans 18 residues. The CDR3 sequence: CASSKAPSDSKSTDTQYF. Here the CDR3 DNA reads TGTGCCAGCAGCAAAGCCCCTTCCGACAGCAAGAGCACAGATACGCAGTATTTT.

This chain joins TRBV30 and TRBJ2-1, with no clear D. Germline values: CDR1 GTSNPN, CDR2 SVGIG (reference sequence). V was clipped by 6 bases and J by 0 bases, with 9 bases between them. The CDR3 has 13 amino acids. CDR3 sequence: CACYSYSYNEQFF. DNA for the CDR3: TGTGCCTGTTACAGCTACTCCTACAATGAGCAGTTCTTC.

This clone was observed once. The CDR3 DNA reads TGTGCCAGCAGCTCCCGGAGATCCTTCGGCTCCTACGAGCAGTACTTC. Its translation: CASSSRRSFGSYEQYF. The V and J genes are TRBV5-4 and TRBJ2-7; no reliable D call. The CDR3 length is 16 residues. The V and J ends lost 3 bases and 0 bases respectively, with 16 bases between them. Germline V lookup: CDR1 SGHNT, CDR2 YYREEE (reference sequence).

This clone was recorded only once. The chain uses TRBV5-1 and TRBJ1-1; TRBD1 agrees at 7 bases. Germline-derived CDR1 and CDR2 are SGHRS and YFSETQ. The CDR3 has 14 amino acids. Trimming at V came to 5 bases and at J to 3 bases, leaving 7 bases not matched to a gene. The CDR3 nucleotides are TGCGCCAGCAGTACAGGGGTTAGGGACACTGAAGCTTTCTTT. Protein sequence: CASSTGVRDTEAFF.

This clone has just one count. CDR3 in DNA: TGTGCCAGTAGAGACGGGGGAGGGGGCAAAAACATTCAGTACTTC. This codes for CASRDGGGGKNIQYF. The chain combines TRBV19 with TRBJ2-4, with TRBD2 as a possible D gene (7 bases). In germline, CDR1 is LNHDA, CDR2 SQIVND (reference sequence). Trimming shortened V by 6 bases and J by 3 bases, and 15 bases separated the two germline ends. This CDR3 has 15 amino acids.

The gene calls are TRBV6-5 and TRBJ2-7; 8 nucleotides line up with TRBD2. The ends lost 6 bases at V and 2 bases at J; junction bases unmatched: 6. CDR3 length: 14 residues. Germline V gene data show CDR1 as MNHEY and CDR2 as SVGAGI. CDR3 region: CASRTSRGAYEQYF. In nucleotides, the CDR3 is TGTGCCAGCAGGACATCGCGGGGGGCCTACGAGCAGTACTTC.

V is TRBV27 and J is TRBJ2-7; 11 nucleotides align to TRBD1. Germline CDR1 reads MNHEY; CDR2 reads SMNVEV (reference sequence). V shed 6 bases and J 3 bases; nucleotides not matched to a gene: 1. The CDR3 has 13 amino acids. CDR3 coding DNA: TGTGCCAGCAGAGGGACAGGGGGCTACGAGCAGTACTTC. The encoded protein is CASRGTGGYEQYF.

The gene calls are TRBV6-5 and TRBJ1-1, with TRBD1 identical over 7 bases. The V and J ends lost 7 bases and 6 bases, in that order; junction bases with no gene match: 5. This CDR3 contains 12 residues. Germline CDR1 is MNHEY and CDR2 is SVGAGI. CDR3 region: CASKQGQSEAFF. As DNA, the CDR3 is TGTGCCAGCAAACAGGGACAGTCTGAAGCTTTCTTT.

V and J are TRBV5-1 and TRBJ1-1, with D possibly TRBD1 on 6 matching bases. The CDR3 runs to 14 residues. Trimming removed 4 bases at V and 4 bases at J, with 14 bases between. CDR1 SGHRS and CDR2 YFSETQ come from the germline V gene. CDR3 protein: CASSMGQGSTEAFF. CDR3 DNA sequence: TGCGCCAGCAGCATGGGGCAGGGGAGCACTGAAGCTTTCTTT.

The chain employs TRBV2 and TRBJ2-7; D may be TRBD1 (5 bases). Trimming left V 7 bases short and J 1 base short, with 14 bases between. Germline lookup yields CDR1 SNHLY and CDR2 FYNNEI. The CDR3 is 14 residues long. As DNA, the CDR3 is TGTGCCAGCAAAAGGCAGGGCGTATCCTACGAGCAGTACTTC. Residues: CASKRQGVSYEQYF.

The J gene is TRBJ2-1, the V gene TRBV19; tentatively, D is TRBD2 (6 bases). The V gene lost 1 base and the J gene lost 8 bases, with 12 bases spanning the gap. Germline CDR1 is LNHDA and CDR2 is SQIVND (reference sequence). This CDR3 contains 14 residues. The CDR3 coding sequence is TGTGCCAGTAGTATAGCTGACGGGAGAGATGAGCAGTTCTTC. Translated: CASSIADGRDEQFF.

This clone was observed a single time. This chain links TRBV29-1 with TRBJ1-2, with D perhaps matching TRBD1 (6 bases). The CDR3 length is 14 residues. Germline assignment: CDR1 SQVTM and CDR2 ANQGSEA. V was pared by 1 base and J by 2 bases, with 11 bases between. This CDR3 is CSVEGGQGNYGYTF. The CDR3 DNA is TGCAGCGTTGAAGGCGGGCAGGGGAACTATGGCTACACCTTC.

The chain is built from TRBV2 and TRBJ1-5; no firm D call. The CDR3 runs 15 residues. The germline V and J ends were trimmed by 1 base and 6 bases, with 13 bases remaining between them. Germline V CDR1 and CDR2: SNHLY, FYNNEI. The CDR3: CASSEGAGRFQPQHF. The CDR3 DNA is TGTGCCAGCAGTGAAGGTGCGGGGAGATTTCAGCCCCAGCATTTT.

The genes are TRBV9 and TRBJ1-1; the D gene is possibly TRBD1 (6 bases). Trimming took 2 bases from V and 6 from J, leaving 17 bases between them. Germline V lookup: CDR1 SGDLS, CDR2 YYNGEE. The CDR3 sequence is 15 residues long. CDR3 coding DNA: TGTGCCAGCAGCGTTCGAGGGGAGGGGGTCGCTGAAGCTTTCTTT. This sequence encodes CASSVRGEGVAEAFF.

In this sample, this clone turned up once. This chain links TRBV11-2 with TRBJ2-2; TRBD1 matches 8 bases. The CDR3 extends over 15 amino acids. Losses at the gene ends were 1 base for V and 9 bases for J; bases not matched to a gene: 7. The germline V gene encodes CDR1 SGHAT and CDR2 FQNNGV. CDR3 region: CASSLGQGASWELFF. DNA for the CDR3: TGTGCCAGCAGCTTAGGTCAGGGGGCTTCTTGGGAGCTGTTTTTT. Full variable domain (remainder filled in from reference TRBV11-2 and TRBJ2-2): EAGVAQSPRYKIIEKRQSVAFWCNPISGHATLYWYQQILGQGPKLLIQFQNNGVVDDSQLPKDRFSAERLKGVDSTLKIQPAKLEDSAVYLCASSLGQGASWELFFGEGSRLTVL.

The chain couples TRBV18 to TRBJ1-6; D gene ambiguous. Germline assignment: CDR1 KGHSH and CDR2 LQKENI. The CDR3 sequence is 13 residues long. Trimming pared 5 bases from V and 7 bases from J, leaving 9 bases between. The DNA of the CDR3 is TGTGCCAGCTCAACCGAGGAGAATTCACCCCTCCACTTT. Protein product: CASSTEENSPLHF.

The chain couples TRBV5-1 to TRBJ1-2, with 7 bases matching TRBD1. The CDR3 totals 13 residues. The V gene end was trimmed by 3 bases and the J gene end by 8 bases; junction bases not matched to a gene: 7. CDR1 and CDR2 (germline): SGHRS, YFSETQ. The CDR3 DNA follows: TGCGCCAGCAGCTGGGACAGTATGAGGGGCTACACCTTC. Translated: CASSWDSMRGYTF. Full variable domain (outside the CDR3, taken from reference TRBV5-1 and TRBJ1-2): KAGVTQTPRYLIKTRGQQVTLSCSPISGHRSVSWYQQTPGQGLQFLFEYFSETQRNKGNFPGRFSGRQFSNSRSEMNVSTLELGDSALYLCASSWDSMRGYTFGSGTRLTVV.

The chain joins TRBV6-5 to TRBJ1-2; no clear D gene. This CDR3 spans 13 amino acids. Germline lookup yields CDR1 MNHEY and CDR2 SVGAGI. V was trimmed by 5 bases and J by 2 bases, leaving 9 bases between them. Here the CDR3 DNA reads TGTGCCAGCAGTGAAGCGGGGAACTATGGCTACACCTTC. Its translation: CASSEAGNYGYTF.

This clone was picked up one time. The rearrangement uses TRBV7-2 and TRBJ2-1, with 8 bases lining up with TRBD2. The CDR3 sequence is 16 residues long. V trimming: 1 base; J trimming: 4 bases; junction bases outside the gene matches: 6. Germline V gives CDR1 SGHTA, CDR2 FQGNSA. In nucleotides, the CDR3 is TGTGCCAGCAGCTTAGAACAGGCGGGAGGTTACAATGAGCAGTTCTTC. Residues: CASSLEQAGGYNEQFF.

The V gene is TRBV2, the J gene TRBJ1-2; TRBD1 aligns across 9 bases. CDR1 and CDR2 from the germline V gene are SNHLY and FYNNEI. With V trimmed by 5 bases and J by 2 bases, 6 bases remained unmatched. The CDR3 is made up of 15 amino acids. The CDR3 loop is CASSQTGQGNYGYTF. CDR3 DNA sequence: TGTGCCAGCAGTCAAACTGGACAGGGGAACTATGGCTACACCTTC.

V gene TRBV18 combines with J gene TRBJ1-2; D unresolved. This CDR3 contains 15 residues. CDR1 KGHSH and CDR2 LQKENI come from the germline V gene. Trimming stripped 2 bases from V and 1 base from J, with 11 bases between. CDR3 bases: TGTGCCAGCTCACCAAGAAACGGTGGTAACTATGGCTACACCTTC. Protein sequence: CASSPRNGGNYGYTF.

V gene TRBV29-1 combines with J gene TRBJ2-7, with 10 bases that match TRBD1. Per germline, CDR1 SQVTM and CDR2 ANQGSEA. V lost 6 bases and J lost 6; bases outside the gene matches: 8. This CDR3 has 13 amino acids. CDR3 residues: CSVRTGGQSEQYF. The CDR3 DNA follows: TGCAGCGTACGGACAGGGGGTCAGAGCGAGCAGTACTTC.

This chain uses TRBV30 with TRBJ1-5, with D possibly matching TRBD1 (5 bases). Germline loops: CDR1 GTSNPN, CDR2 SVGIG (reference sequence). V was cut by 5 bases and J by 0 bases, with 8 bases left in between. The CDR3 is 13 amino acids. The CDR3 region is CAWGADSNQPQHF. CDR3 DNA: TGTGCCTGGGGGGCAGATAGCAATCAGCCCCAGCATTTT. Drawing the rest from reference TRBV30 and TRBJ1-5, the complete variable domain is SQTIHQWPATLVQPVGSPLSLECTVEGTSNPNLYWYRQAAGRGLQLLFYSVGIGQISSEVPQNLSASRPQDRQFILSSKKLLLSDSGFYLCAWGADSNQPQHFGDGTRLSIL.

The chain joins TRBV29-1 to TRBJ2-7, with a weak D call TRBD2 (6 bases). The V gene lost 4 bases and the J gene lost 5 bases, with 18 bases spanning the gap. CDR1 and CDR2 from the germline V gene are SQVTM and ANQGSEA. This CDR3 has 14 residues. The CDR3 loop reads CSVGASDWGNEQYF. The DNA of the CDR3 is TGCAGCGTTGGGGCTAGCGACTGGGGAAACGAGCAGTACTTC.

CDR3 residues: CARDVGGTSTDTQYF. CDR3 sequence (DNA): TGTGCCAGAGATGTAGGGGGCACGAGCACAGATACGCAGTATTTT. This sequence joins TRBV2 and TRBJ2-3; 7 bases align to TRBD1. Per germline, CDR1 SNHLY and CDR2 FYNNEI. CDR3 length: 15 amino acids. The V segment lost 9 bases and the J segment 0 bases; nucleotides outside the gene matches: 9. Full variable domain (missing parts from reference TRBV2 and TRBJ2-3): EPEVTQTPSHQVTQMGQEVILRCVPISNHLYFYWYRQILGQKVEFLVSFYNNEISEKSEIFDDQFSVERPDGSNFTLKIRSTKLEDSAMYFCARDVGGTSTDTQYFGPGTRLTVL.

This sequence joins TRBV19 and TRBJ1-2; 10 bases are shared with TRBD1. The CDR3 sequence is 16 residues long. Trimming at V came to 3 bases and at J to 3 bases, leaving 7 bases not matched to a gene. The germline V gene encodes CDR1 LNHDA and CDR2 SQIVND (reference sequence). Written as DNA, the CDR3 is TGTGCCAGTAGTATCTCTGACGGACAGGGGGACTATGGCTACACCTTC. This sequence encodes CASSISDGQGDYGYTF.